Reported below is one T cell receptor (beta chain). Its antigen is currently unknown. Germline-derived CDR1 and CDR2 are MDHEN and SYDVKM. Trimming took 6 bases from V and 8 from J, leaving 13 bases between them. There are 12 residues in the CDR3. This sample stems from a study of OX40 agonist ivuxolimab in advanced cancers. The overall study: Cancers in dose escalation were hepatocellular, melanoma, renal cell and head and neck. The study's findings and limits: CD4+ and CD8+ blood T cells expanded clonally by week 6 at 0.1 to 3.0 mg/kg. The study found that CD8+ T cells averaged more expanded clones than CD4+. Certain nonresponders additionally had low normalized T-cell clonal expansion.

TCRdb's copy holds only in-frame clones and misses some; the assay was immunoSEQ multiplex PCR. The table includes about 100,000 clones, roughly 89% detected once. The TCR comes from an adult with an advanced solid tumor such as melanoma, head and neck, liver or kidney cancer. This rearrangement joins TRBV28 to TRBJ1-2, with TRBD1 as a possible D gene (5 bases). The specimen comprised CD4+ or CD8+ T cells sorted from blood, sampled in a trial of the OX40 agonist ivuxolimab. CDR3 DNA sequence: TGTGCCAGCAGCGGCAGGGAAGGCGGCTACACCTTC. Translation: CASSGREGGYTF.